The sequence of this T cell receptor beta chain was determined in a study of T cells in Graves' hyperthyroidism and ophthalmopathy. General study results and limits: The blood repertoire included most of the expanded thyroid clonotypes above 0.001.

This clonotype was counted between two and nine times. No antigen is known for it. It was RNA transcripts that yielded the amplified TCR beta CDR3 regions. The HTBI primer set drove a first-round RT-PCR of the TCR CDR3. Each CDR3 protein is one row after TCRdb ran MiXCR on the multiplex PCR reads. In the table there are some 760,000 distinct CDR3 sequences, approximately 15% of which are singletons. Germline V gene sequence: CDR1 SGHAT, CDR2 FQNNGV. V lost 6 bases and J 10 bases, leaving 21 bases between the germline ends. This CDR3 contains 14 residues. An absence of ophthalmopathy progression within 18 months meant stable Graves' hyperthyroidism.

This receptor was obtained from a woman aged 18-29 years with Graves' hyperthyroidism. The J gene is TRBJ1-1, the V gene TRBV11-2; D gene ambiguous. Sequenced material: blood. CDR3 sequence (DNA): TGTGCCAGCAGACAAACCCTTCTTGATATAGCAGCTTTCTTT. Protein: CASRQTLLDIAAFF.